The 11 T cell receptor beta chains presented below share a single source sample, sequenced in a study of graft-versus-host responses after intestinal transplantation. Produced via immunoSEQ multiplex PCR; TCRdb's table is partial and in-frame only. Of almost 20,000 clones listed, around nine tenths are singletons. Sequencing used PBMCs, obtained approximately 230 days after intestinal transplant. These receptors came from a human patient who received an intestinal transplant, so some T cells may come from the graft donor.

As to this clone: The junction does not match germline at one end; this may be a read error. Here the CDR3 reads CASSRTQTQAQHF. The CDR3 DNA sequence: TGTGCCAGCAGCCGAACCCAGACTCAGGCCCAGCATTTT. J is TRBJ1-5 and V is TRBV27, with unresolved D. The germline gives CDR1 MNHEY, CDR2 SMNVEV (reference sequence). The CDR3 extends over 13 amino acids.

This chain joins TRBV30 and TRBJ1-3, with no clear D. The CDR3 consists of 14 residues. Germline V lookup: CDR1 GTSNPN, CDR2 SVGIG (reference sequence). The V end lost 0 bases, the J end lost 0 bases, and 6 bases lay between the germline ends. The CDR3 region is CAWSVLPSGNTIYF. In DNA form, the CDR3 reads TGTGCCTGGAGTGTACTGCCCTCTGGAAACACCATATATTTT.

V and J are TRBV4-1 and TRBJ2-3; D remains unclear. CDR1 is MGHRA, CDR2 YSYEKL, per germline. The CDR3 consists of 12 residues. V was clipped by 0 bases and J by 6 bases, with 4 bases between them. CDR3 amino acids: CASSQDSDTQYF. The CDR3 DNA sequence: TGCGCCAGCAGCCAAGATTCGGATACGCAGTATTTT.

The CDR3 here is CASNKSPGLAFYEQYF. The CDR3 DNA follows: TGTGCCAGCAATAAATCCCCGGGACTAGCGTTCTACGAGCAGTACTTC. This chain links TRBV7-3 with TRBJ2-7; the match to TRBD2 covers 10 bases. Germline CDR1 and CDR2: SGHTA and FQGTGA. After removal of 7 bases from V and 3 bases from J, the junction contained 12 bases not matched to a gene. CDR3 length: 16 residues.

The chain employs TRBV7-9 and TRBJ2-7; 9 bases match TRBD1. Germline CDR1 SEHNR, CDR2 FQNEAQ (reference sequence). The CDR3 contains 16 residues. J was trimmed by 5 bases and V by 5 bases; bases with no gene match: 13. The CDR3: CASSSFGTGKVNEQYF. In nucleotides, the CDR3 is TGTGCCAGCAGCAGCTTCGGGACAGGGAAAGTGAACGAGCAGTACTTC.

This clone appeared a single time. The DNA of the CDR3 is TGTGCCAGCAGCTTAGCGGGTACCGGGGAGCTGTTTTTT. Translation: CASSLAGTGELFF. The V call is TRBV7-6, the J call TRBJ2-2; D is uncertain. The CDR3 loop spans 13 amino acids. Germline assignment: CDR1 SGHVS and CDR2 FNYEAQ. V was pared by 0 bases and J by 5 bases, with 4 bases between. The full variable domain, rest sourced from reference TRBV7-6 and TRBJ2-2, is GAGVSQSPRYKVTKRGQDVALRCDPISGHVSLYWYRQALGQGPEFLTYFNYEAQQDKSGLPNDRFSAERPEGSISTLTIQRTEQRDSAMYRCASSLAGTGELFFGEGSRLTVL.

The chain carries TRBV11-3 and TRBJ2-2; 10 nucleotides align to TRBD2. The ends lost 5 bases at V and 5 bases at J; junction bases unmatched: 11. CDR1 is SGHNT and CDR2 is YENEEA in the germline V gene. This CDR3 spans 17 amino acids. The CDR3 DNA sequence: TGTGCCAGCAGCGTACAGCGGGGGGGTGTTCAAACCGGGGAGCTGTTTTTT. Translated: CASSVQRGGVQTGELFF.

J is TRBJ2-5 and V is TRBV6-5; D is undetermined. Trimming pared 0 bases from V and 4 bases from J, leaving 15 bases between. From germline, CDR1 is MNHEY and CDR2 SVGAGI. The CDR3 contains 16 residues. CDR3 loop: CASSYSTYASGETQYF. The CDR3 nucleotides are TGTGCCAGCAGTTACTCGACGTACGCGTCGGGAGAGACCCAGTACTTC.

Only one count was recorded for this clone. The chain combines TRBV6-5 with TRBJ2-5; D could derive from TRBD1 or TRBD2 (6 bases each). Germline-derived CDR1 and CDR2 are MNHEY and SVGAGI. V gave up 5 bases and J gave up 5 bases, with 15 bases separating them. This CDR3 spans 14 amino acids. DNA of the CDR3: TGTGCCAGCAGTGAAAGGGGGGCCCGGGAGACCCAGTACTTC. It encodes CASSERGARETQYF.

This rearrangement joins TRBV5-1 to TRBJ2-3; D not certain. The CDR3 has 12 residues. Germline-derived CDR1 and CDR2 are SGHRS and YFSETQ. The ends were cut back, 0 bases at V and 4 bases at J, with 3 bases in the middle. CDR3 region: CASSLDPDTQYF. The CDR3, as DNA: TGCGCCAGCAGCTTGGATCCAGATACGCAGTATTTT.

The CDR3 bases are TGCGCCAGCAGCTTAGGAGGGGGCTGGAACACTGAAGCTTTCTTT. Amino acid sequence: CASSLGGGWNTEAFF. This chain connects TRBV5-1 to TRBJ1-1; 7 bases agree with TRBD1. The CDR3 consists of 15 residues. From germline, CDR1 is SGHRS and CDR2 YFSETQ. With 2 bases clipped from V and 1 base from J, the junction kept 5 bases outside the gene matches.